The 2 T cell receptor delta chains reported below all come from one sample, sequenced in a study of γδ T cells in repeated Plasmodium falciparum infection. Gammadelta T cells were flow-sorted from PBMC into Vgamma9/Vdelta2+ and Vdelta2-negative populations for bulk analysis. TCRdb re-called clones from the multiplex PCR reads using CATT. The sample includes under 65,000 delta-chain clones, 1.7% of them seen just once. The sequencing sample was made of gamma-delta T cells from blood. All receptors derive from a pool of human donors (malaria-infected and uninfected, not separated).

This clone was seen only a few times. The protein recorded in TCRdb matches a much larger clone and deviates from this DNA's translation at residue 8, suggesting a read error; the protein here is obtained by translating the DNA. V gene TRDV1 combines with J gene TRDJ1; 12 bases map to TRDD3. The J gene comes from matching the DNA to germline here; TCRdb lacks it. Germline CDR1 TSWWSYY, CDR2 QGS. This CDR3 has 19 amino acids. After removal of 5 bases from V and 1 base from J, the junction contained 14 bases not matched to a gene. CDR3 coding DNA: TGTGCTCTTGGGATAAGGGGCCACTGGGGGATACAACCCACCGATAAACTCATCTTT. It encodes CALGIRGHWGIQPTDKLIF.

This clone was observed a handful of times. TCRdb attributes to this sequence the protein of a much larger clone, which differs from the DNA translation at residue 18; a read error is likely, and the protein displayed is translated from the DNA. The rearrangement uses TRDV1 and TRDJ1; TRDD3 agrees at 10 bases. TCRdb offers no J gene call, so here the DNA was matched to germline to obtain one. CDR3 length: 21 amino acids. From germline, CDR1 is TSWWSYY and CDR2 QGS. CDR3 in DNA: TGTGCTATTGGGGAACTAGATCATACTGTTATCGGGGGATACGGCACCGATCAACTCATCTTT. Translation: CAIGELDHTVIGGYGTDQLIF.